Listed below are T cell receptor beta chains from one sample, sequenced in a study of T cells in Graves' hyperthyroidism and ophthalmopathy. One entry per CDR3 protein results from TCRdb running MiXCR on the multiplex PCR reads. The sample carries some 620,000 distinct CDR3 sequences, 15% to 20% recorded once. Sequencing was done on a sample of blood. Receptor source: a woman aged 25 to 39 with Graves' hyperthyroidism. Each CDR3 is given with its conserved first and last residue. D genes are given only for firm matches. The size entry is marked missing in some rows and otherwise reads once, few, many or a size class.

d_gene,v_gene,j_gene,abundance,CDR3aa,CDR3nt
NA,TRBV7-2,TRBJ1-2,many,CASSRVPNYGCTF,TGTGCCAGCAGCCGCGTCCCTAACTATGGCTGCACCTTC
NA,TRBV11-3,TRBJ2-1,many,CASSPQTVYNEQFF,TGTGCCAGCAGCCCCCAGACGGTATACAATGAGCAGTTCTTC
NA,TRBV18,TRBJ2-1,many,CASSPAAGLNNEQFF,TGTGCCAGCTCACCAGCAGCGGGCCTAAACAATGAGCAGTTCTTC
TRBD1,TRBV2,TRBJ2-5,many,CASSSLRGSGETQYF,TGTGCCAGCAGTAGCCTCAGGGGGTCGGGAGAGACCCAGTACTTC
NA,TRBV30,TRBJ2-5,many,CARGQGSETQYF,TGTGCCCGGGGGCAGGGGTCAGAGACCCAGTACTTC
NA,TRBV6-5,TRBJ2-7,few,CASSYIRENEQYF,TGTGCCAGCAGTTACATCAGGGAGAACGAGCAGTACTTC
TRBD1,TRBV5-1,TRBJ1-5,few,CASSLWTGDNQPQHF,TGCGCCAGCAGCTTGTGGACAGGAGACAATCAGCCCCAGCATTTT
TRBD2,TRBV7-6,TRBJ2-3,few,CASSQFSGSRDTQYF,TGTGCCAGCAGCCAGTTTAGCGGGAGTAGGGATACGCAGTATTTT
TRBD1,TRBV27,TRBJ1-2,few,CASSSWTGHYTF,TGTGCCAGCAGTTCCTGGACAGGCCACTACACCTTC
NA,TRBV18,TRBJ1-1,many,CASSQTRTDTFTEAFF,TGTGCCAGCTCCCAGACCCGGACAGATACTTTCACTGAAGCTTTCTTT
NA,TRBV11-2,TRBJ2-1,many,CASSLAGVTYNEQFF,TGTGCCAGCAGCTTAGCCGGCGTAACCTACAATGAGCAGTTCTTC
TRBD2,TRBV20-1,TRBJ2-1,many,CSAPPASGRAVNEQFF,TGCAGTGCTCCGCCGGCTAGCGGGAGGGCCGTCAATGAGCAGTTCTTC
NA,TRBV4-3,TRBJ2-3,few,CASSQEAISTDTQYF,TGCGCCAGCAGCCAAGAAGCCATTAGCACAGATACGCAGTATTTT
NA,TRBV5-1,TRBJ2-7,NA,CASSLDVGSSYEQYF,TGCGCCAGCAGCTTGGACGTAGGGAGCTCCTACGAGCAGTACTTC
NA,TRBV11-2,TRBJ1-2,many,CASSSAGPRYTF,TGTGCCAGCAGCTCCGCGGGCCCTCGCTACACCTTC
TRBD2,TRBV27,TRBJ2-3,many,CASSPATRRVAGALLSTDTQYF,TGTGCCAGCAGTCCCGCGACGCGAAGAGTAGCGGGGGCTCTTCTTAGCACAGATACGCAGTATTTT
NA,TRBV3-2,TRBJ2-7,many,CASSQDRERSEQYF,TGTGCCAGCAGCCAAGATAGGGAACGGAGCGAGCAGTACTTC
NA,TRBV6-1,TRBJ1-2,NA,CASIRDLNFYGYTF,TGTGCCAGCATCCGTGACCTTAATTTTTATGGCTACACCTTC
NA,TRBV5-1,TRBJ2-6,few,CASSGSGTDSRLGANVLTF,TGCGCCAGCAGCGGATCCGGGACGGACTCCCGATTGGGGGCCAACGTCCTGACTTTC
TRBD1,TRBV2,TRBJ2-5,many,CASSPWTGATQYF,TGTGCCAGCAGTCCCTGGACAGGGGCGACCCAGTACTTC
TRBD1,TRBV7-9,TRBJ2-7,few,CASSSRRQGSYEQYF,TGTGCCAGCAGCTCTCGACGACAGGGGTCTTACGAGCAGTACTTC
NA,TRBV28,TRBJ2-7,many,CASSLFAGNYEQYF,TGTGCCAGCAGTTTATTCGCAGGGAACTACGAGCAGTACTTC
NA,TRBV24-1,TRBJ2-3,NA,CATSALGGRGTDTQYF,TGTGCCACCAGTGCCCTGGGAGGTCGAGGCACAGATACGCAGTATTTT
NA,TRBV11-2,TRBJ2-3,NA,CASSPGGTGPQYF,TGTGCCAGCAGCCCGGGGGGTACAGGGCCGCAGTATTTT
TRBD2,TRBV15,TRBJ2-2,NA,CATRPDSGRFTQSNTGELFF,TGTGCCACTCGACCAGATAGCGGGAGGTTTACCCAATCGAACACCGGGGAGCTGTTTTTT
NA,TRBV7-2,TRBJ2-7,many,CASSFRSFYEQYF,TGTGCCAGCAGCTTTAGGTCCTTCTACGAGCAGTACTTC
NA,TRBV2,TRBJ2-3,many,CASRPGISTDTQYF,TGTGCCAGCAGACCCGGGATCAGCACAGATACGCAGTATTTT